Listed below are T cell receptor beta chains from one sample, sequenced in a study of blood T cell repertoires in COVID-19. Some clones are missing from TCRdb's copy, which holds only in-frame ones; the method was immunoSEQ multiplex PCR. This sample has 180,000 or so clones, with 81% found just once. Input material: peripheral blood. Source of these receptors: a woman aged 40 to 50 with COVID-19, enrolled during active disease. Both conserved end residues are part of each CDR3. A D gene is named only where the DNA matches it firmly. Some rows mark clone size as missing; the rest say once, few, many or name a class of expanded clone.

v_call,d_call,j_call,clone_size,cdr3_aa,cdr3_nt
TRBV9,-,TRBJ2-2,-,CASSVAGRNTGELFF,TGTGCCAGCAGCGTAGCAGGCAGGAACACCGGGGAGCTGTTTTTT
TRBV4-1,-,TRBJ2-1,-,CASSQEFTVNEQFF,TGCGCCAGCAGCCAAGAGTTCACAGTCAATGAGCAGTTCTTC
TRBV4-2,-,TRBJ1-1,-,CASSPEQTFEAFF,TGTGCCAGCAGCCCAGAACAGACCTTTGAAGCTTTCTTT
TRBV20-1,TRBD2,TRBJ2-3,-,CSRLAGVTQYF,TGCAGTCGACTAGCGGGAGTCACGCAGTATTTT
TRBV29-1,TRBD2,TRBJ2-3,-,CSVELAGERTDTQYF,TGCAGCGTTGAATTGGCGGGGGAGCGCACAGATACGCAGTATTTT
TRBV3-1/TRBV3-2,-,TRBJ2-1,-,CASSQDWVVSFRVEQFF,TGTGCCAGCAGCCAAGACTGGGTGGTCTCCTTCAGGGTTGAGCAGTTCTTC
TRBV10-3,-,TRBJ1-5,-,CAISEQGSNQPQHF,TGTGCCATCAGTGAACAGGGTAGCAATCAGCCCCAGCATTTT
TRBV30,TRBD2,TRBJ2-3,-,CAWSVGASGGTDTQYF,TGTGCCTGGAGTGTAGGGGCTAGCGGGGGAACAGATACGCAGTATTTT
TRBV2,TRBD2,TRBJ2-7,-,CASSGGGRSYEQYF,TGTGCCAGCAGTGGGGGGGGGAGATCCTACGAGCAGTACTTC
TRBV7-8,TRBD2,TRBJ2-7,-,CASSREDPYEQYF,TGTGCCAGCAGCCGGGAGGACCCTTACGAGCAGTACTTC
TRBV5-4,TRBD1,TRBJ1-1,-,CASSLGGQGRTEAFF,TGTGCCAGCAGCTTGGGGGGACAGGGGAGGACTGAAGCTTTCTTT
TRBV3-1/TRBV3-2,-,TRBJ1-1,-,CASSRLSGLAFF,TGTGCCAGCAGCCGACTCAGCGGATTGGCTTTCTTT
TRBV28,-,TRBJ2-2,-,CASYEGGRGTGELFF,TGTGCCAGCTACGAGGGAGGCCGGGGCACCGGGGAGCTGTTTTTT
TRBV7-3,-,TRBJ2-7,-,CASSPGGSEQYF,TGTGCCAGCAGCCCAGGGGGGAGCGAGCAGTACTTC
TRBV28,-,TRBJ1-2,-,CASSLRSARGYTF,TGTGCCAGCAGTTTAAGATCCGCGAGAGGCTACACCTTC
TRBV19,-,TRBJ1-5,-,CATRRVFSNQPQHF,TGTGCCACCCGCAGGGTATTTAGCAATCAGCCCCAGCATTTT
TRBV19,-,TRBJ2-1,-,CASSPSSGGDEFF,TGTGCCAGTAGCCCATCGAGCGGAGGTGACGAGTTCTTC
TRBV15,-,TRBJ1-2,-,CATSRGGADNYGYTF,TGTGCCACCAGCAGAGGCGGGGCCGATAACTATGGCTACACCTTC
TRBV5-4,TRBD1,TRBJ2-3,-,CASSLVPTGTGNTDTQYF,TGTGCCAGCAGCTTGGTGCCCACCGGGACAGGGAACACAGATACGCAGTATTTT
TRBV7-2,TRBD1,TRBJ2-2,-,CASSPGTGGNTGELFF,TGTGCCAGCAGCCCCGGGACAGGGGGCAACACCGGGGAGCTGTTTTTT
TRBV7-9,-,TRBJ1-2,-,CASNYIGGSLDYGYTF,TGTGCCAGCAATTATATAGGAGGGTCGCTAGACTATGGCTACACCTTC
TRBV5-1,-,TRBJ2-6,-,CASSALGAGANVLTF,TGCGCCAGCAGCGCTCTAGGCGCTGGGGCCAACGTCCTGACTTTC
TRBV5-6,-,TRBJ1-5,-,CASSLGGGSQHF,TGTGCCAGCAGCTTAGGCGGGGGATCCCAGCATTTT
TRBV9,-,TRBJ2-5,once,CASSVAFARAETQYF,TGTGCCAGCAGCGTAGCTTTTGCGCGAGCAGAGACCCAGTACTTC
TRBV6-1,TRBD2,TRBJ2-3,-,CASSAGRLAGIDTQYF,TGTGCCAGCAGTGCCGGAAGACTAGCGGGAATAGATACGCAGTATTTT
TRBV7-9,TRBD1,TRBJ1-1,few,CASSLDDRVNTEAFF,TGTGCCAGCAGCTTAGACGACAGGGTGAACACTGAAGCTTTCTTT
TRBV7-8,TRBD1,TRBJ1-5,-,CASSSNRGQPRHF,TGTGCCAGCAGCTCGAACAGGGGTCAGCCCCGGCATTTT
TRBV19,TRBD1,TRBJ1-2,-,CASSTTGGRGYTF,TGTGCCAGTAGTACGACAGGGGGAAGAGGCTACACCTTC
TRBV11-2,TRBD1,TRBJ2-2,-,CASSPWTGAGELFF,TGTGCCAGCAGCCCGTGGACAGGGGCCGGGGAGCTGTTTTTT
TRBV5-5,TRBD1,TRBJ1-5,-,CASSEGQTSNQPQHF,TGTGCCAGCAGCGAGGGACAGACTAGCAATCAGCCCCAGCATTTT
TRBV19,TRBD1,TRBJ1-1,-,CASSDRGNTEAFF,TGTGCCAGTAGCGACAGGGGGAACACTGAAGCTTTCTTT
TRBV27,-,TRBJ2-1,once,CASRLAAYNEQFF,TGTGCCAGCAGACTAGCAGCTTACAATGAGCAGTTCTTC
TRBV30,-,TRBJ2-3,once,CAWRQASTDTQYF,TGTGCCTGGAGGCAGGCTAGCACAGATACGCAGTATTTT
TRBV12-3/TRBV12-4,-,TRBJ1-2,-,CASSSAVRHGYTF,TGTGCCAGCAGTTCTGCGGTACGACATGGCTACACCTTC
TRBV6-4,TRBD1,TRBJ1-5,-,CASSDSRGQAGNQPQHF,TGTGCCAGCAGTGACTCTCGAGGACAGGCAGGCAATCAGCCCCAGCATTTT
TRBV6-2/TRBV6-3,TRBD2,TRBJ2-7,-,CASSTTGLGRYEQYF,TGTGCCAGCAGTACGACGGGACTAGGGCGCTACGAGCAGTACTTC
TRBV20-1,-,TRBJ1-6,-,CSASLRDFPLALHF,TGCAGTGCTAGTCTCCGGGACTTCCCTCTGGCCCTCCACTTT
TRBV19,TRBD1,TRBJ1-5,few,CASSPWDRGWNQPQHF,TGTGCCAGTAGTCCATGGGACAGGGGCTGGAATCAGCCCCAGCATTTT
TRBV11-3,TRBD2,TRBJ2-2,-,CASSSSTSRTNTGELFF,TGTGCCAGCAGCTCCTCGACTAGCAGGACGAACACCGGGGAGCTGTTTTTT
TRBV19,TRBD1,TRBJ1-2,-,CASTSRDRDRDGYTF,TGTGCCAGTACCTCCCGGGACAGGGACCGGGATGGCTACACCTTC
TRBV7-8,TRBD2,TRBJ2-1,few,CASSLRLSGTSGFNEQFF,TGTGCCAGCAGCTTACGACTATCCGGGACTAGCGGGTTCAATGAGCAGTTCTTC
TRBV5-5,-,TRBJ2-5,-,CASSRGDFQETQYF,TGTGCCAGCAGCCGTGGAGATTTTCAAGAGACCCAGTACTTC
TRBV27,TRBD2,TRBJ2-1,once,CASSFWPTSGPNNEQFF,TGTGCCAGCAGTTTCTGGCCGACTAGCGGGCCTAACAATGAGCAGTTCTTC
TRBV7-3,-,TRBJ2-5,-,CASSLSGQHQETQYF,TGTGCCAGCAGCTTATCAGGACAACACCAAGAGACCCAGTACTTC
TRBV5-4,-,TRBJ1-3,-,CASSQQGFLAGNTIYF,TGTGCCAGCAGCCAGCAGGGTTTTCTTGCGGGAAACACCATATATTTT
TRBV5-1,TRBD2,TRBJ2-7,few,CASSLGASGSSYEQYF,TGCGCCAGCAGCTTGGGTGCTAGCGGGAGCTCCTACGAGCAGTACTTC
TRBV9,TRBD1,TRBJ1-2,-,CASSSGQGAFGYTF,TGTGCCAGCAGCTCTGGACAGGGGGCATTTGGCTACACCTTC
TRBV6-5,-,TRBJ2-7,-,CASSYDWGRQYEQYF,TGTGCCAGCAGTTACGACTGGGGGCGTCAATACGAGCAGTACTTC
TRBV27,-,TRBJ2-2,-,CASSLTGTNTGELFF,TGTGCCAGCAGTTTAACAGGGACGAACACCGGGGAGCTGTTTTTT
TRBV19,-,TRBJ1-2,-,CASTGSTNLYGYTF,TGTGCCAGTACCGGGTCCACAAACCTTTATGGCTACACCTTC
TRBV7-9,TRBD2,TRBJ2-1,-,CASSSLTRLTSGGVYEQFF,TGTGCCAGCAGCTCATTAACGCGGCTGACTAGCGGGGGGGTGTATGAGCAGTTCTTC
TRBV30,-,TRBJ1-6,-,CAWSDRTDNSPLHF,TGTGCCTGGAGTGATCGGACAGATAATTCACCCCTCCACTTT